This is a list of T cell receptor beta chains from one sample in a study of response to subunit inactivated influenza vaccine. Each CDR3 protein gets one entry after TCRdb re-called the RT-PCR reads with MiXCR. The data hold roughly 620,000 distinct CDR3 sequences, with around 11% observed a single time. This sample was also put to use in a study of T cells expressing NK-cell markers.

The sample here was PBMCs from blood, taken on the day of vaccination. Source of these receptors: a man aged 45-60 years who received an inactivated influenza vaccine. CDR3s include the opening cysteine and the closing phenylalanine or tryptophan.

V	J	CDR3
TRBV20-1	TRBJ2-7	CSVRAEGEQYF
TRBV20-1	TRBJ2-1	CCARDPTGAASYNEQFF
TRBV6-1	TRBJ2-1	CASSRNELAELNEQFF
TRBV7-9	TRBJ1-1	CASSLSAGGTEAFF
TRBV27	TRBJ2-5	CASRLGQAHQETQYF
TRBV28	TRBJ1-6	CASITGGTSPLHF
TRBV27	TRBJ2-3	CASSLEGQGIAFTDTQYF
TRBV5-1	TRBJ2-1	CASSLAVADFSYNEQFF
TRBV5-1	TRBJ2-1	CASSREQQEQFF
TRBV29-1	TRBJ2-7	CSVRQGENYEQYF
TRBV2	TRBJ2-2	CASSEFVVDTGELFF
TRBV12-3/TRBV12-4	TRBJ2-5	CASSPGQATETQYF
TRBV9	TRBJ2-5	CASSVGLAGTQETQYF
TRBV6-1	TRBJ1-1	CASRKGQGDTEAFF
TRBV27	TRBJ2-3	CASSYLAGGGTDTQYF
TRBV18	TRBJ2-1	CASSPLTIAGPTYNEQFF
TRBV29-1	TRBJ2-5	CSVRQGGSYQETQYF
TRBV12-3/TRBV12-4	TRBJ1-2	CASRQGKRAGYTF
TRBV27	TRBJ2-1	CASSLGAGDTNEQFF
TRBV5-1	TRBJ2-7	CASSLAGTSNYEQYF
TRBV28	TRBJ2-5	CASSLPGAGEQETQYF
TRBV3-1	TRBJ1-5	CASSQAAGEQPQHF
TRBV6-1	TRBJ2-3	CASSKTSGFADTQYF
TRBV20-1	TRBJ2-2	CSARDKFGGQGSTGELFF
TRBV6-1	TRBJ2-3	CASNPGQGAMDTQYF
TRBV5-4	TRBJ2-3	CASVGERADTQYF
TRBV9	TRBJ2-1	CASSVGTSGSLNEQFF
TRBV15	TRBJ2-3	CATSRAGLAGTDTQYF
TRBV6-5	TRBJ2-3	CASSSSGVADTQYF
TRBV7-9	TRBJ1-2	CASSSRVHYGYTF
TRBV5-5	TRBJ2-1	CASSLGYLSSYNEQFF
TRBV20-1	TRBJ2-3	CSATPPQGGTQYF
TRBV5-1	TRBJ1-1	CASVPGQGFQNTEAFF
TRBV29-1	TRBJ2-3	CSVERKGGDTQYF
TRBV5-6	TRBJ2-1	CASSFVDVGLAGSVEQFF
TRBV3-1	TRBJ2-1	CASSPGLKRNEQFF
TRBV7-2	TRBJ2-7	CASSFNLAGARDEQYF
TRBV4-2	TRBJ2-3	CASNQQGAAADTQYF
TRBV20-1	TRBJ1-1	CSAKSEAKGFF
TRBV20-1	TRBJ2-3	CSALQGQGGTDTQYF
TRBV2	TRBJ2-7	CASGVTGINEQYF
TRBV5-1	TRBJ2-3	CASSSVNQGAADTQYF
TRBV6-2/TRBV6-3	TRBJ1-1	CASSYDSEGNTEAFF
TRBV6-1	TRBJ2-7	CASTPTGLPYEQYF
TRBV6-1	TRBJ2-7	CASREGLYEQYF
TRBV5-1	TRBJ2-3	CASSLALDRSTDTQYF
TRBV28	TRBJ1-3	CASSPIPGQGQISGNTIYF
TRBV7-2	TRBJ1-5	CASSLDIQGNRPQPQHF
TRBV29-1	TRBJ2-3	CSVELGDRDRPDTQYF
TRBV5-1	TRBJ2-5	CASSPGRGARETQYF
TRBV6-2/TRBV6-3	TRBJ2-3	CASTNGGRTSTDTQYF
TRBV4-3	TRBJ2-3	CASSQETSGGRDTQYF